These 21 T cell receptor beta chains originate from one sample sequenced in a study of early stage breast cancer tumors. Clones were read by immunoSEQ multiplex PCR, and TCRdb kept only the in-frame ones, dropping some. The sample lists tens of thousands of clones; about 75% were seen once. The specimen was blood. The origin of the receptors is a person aged 55 to 75 with breast cancer.

The genes are TRBV7-8 and TRBJ1-2; 8 bases match TRBD1. This CDR3 is 15 amino acids long. Germline CDR1 is SGHVS and CDR2 is FQNEAQ. Trimming at V came to 1 base and at J to 7 bases, leaving 8 bases not matched to a gene. The CDR3 sequence: CASSLDGQGLLGYTF. The DNA of the CDR3 is TGTGCCAGCAGCTTAGACGGACAGGGCCTTCTTGGCTACACCTTC. The whole variable domain, filled in from reference TRBV7-8 and TRBJ1-2, reads GAGVSQSPRYKVAKRGQDVALRCDPISGHVSLFWYQQALGQGPEFLTYFQNEAQLDKSGLPSDRFFAERPEGSVSTLKIQRTQQEDSAVYLCASSLDGQGLLGYTFGSGTRLTVV.

This chain links TRBV14 with TRBJ2-7, with D unclear. The CDR3 length is 14 residues. V was trimmed by 2 bases and J by 7 bases, leaving 15 bases between them. CDR1 is SGHDN, CDR2 FVKESK, per germline. CDR3 nucleotides: TGTGCCAGCAGCCAATTGGGTAGGGTTGGTGAGCAGTACTTC. It codes for CASSQLGRVGEQYF.

The V gene is TRBV9, the J gene TRBJ1-6; 7 nucleotides match TRBD1. The germline CDR1 and CDR2 sequences are SGDLS and YYNGEE. The CDR3 consists of 19 residues. The J segment lost 0 bases and the V segment lost 4 bases, leaving 13 bases of the junction unmatched. The CDR3 nucleotides read TGTGCCAGCAGCCCCCAGGGGGACCTTTCATACTCCTATAATTCACCCCTCCACTTT. It encodes CASSPQGDLSYSYNSPLHF.

This chain joins TRBV5-4 and TRBJ1-1; possible D gene TRBD1, 6 bases. The CDR3 is made up of 16 amino acids. Trimming took off 0 bases at V and 6 bases at J, with 18 bases between the two ends. From germline, CDR1 is SGHNT and CDR2 YYREEE (reference sequence). This CDR3 reads CASSLGGLGPMSEAFF. CDR3 bases: TGTGCCAGCAGCTTGGGGGGGCTCGGCCCTATGTCTGAAGCTTTCTTT.

The chain uses TRBV6-1 and TRBJ2-7; 7 nucleotides align to TRBD2. J lost 3 bases, V lost 4 bases, and 6 bases had no gene match. The CDR3 loop spans 14 amino acids. CDR1 MNHNS and CDR2 SASEGT come from the germline V gene. CDR3 nucleotides: TGTGCCAGCAGTGGTTGGGACTACCTCTACGAGCAGTACTTC. As protein: CASSGWDYLYEQYF.

V gene TRBV5-1 combines with J gene TRBJ2-3; 7 bases fit TRBD1. The CDR3 has 14 amino acids. Germline V gene sequence: CDR1 SGHRS, CDR2 YFSETQ. The J segment lost 1 base and the V segment lost 2 bases, leaving 1 base of the junction unmatched. The CDR3 is CASSFGQGTDTQYF. CDR3 nucleotides: TGCGCCAGCAGCTTCGGACAGGGCACAGATACGCAGTATTTT.

This clone was observed a handful of times. The chain carries TRBV6-1 and TRBJ2-7; 11 bases line up with TRBD2. Germline V lookup: CDR1 MNHNS, CDR2 SASEGT. V lost 3 bases to trimming and J lost 2 bases; unmatched junction nucleotides: 6. This CDR3 is built from 16 residues. DNA for the CDR3: TGTGCCAGCAGTGAGATGGGGACTAGCGGAGCCTACGAGCAGTACTTC. Protein: CASSEMGTSGAYEQYF.

The chain joins TRBV4-1 to TRBJ2-2, with a weak D call TRBD1 (6 bases). Germline loops: CDR1 MGHRA, CDR2 YSYEKL. The length of the CDR3 is 16 residues. Trimming stripped 4 bases from V and 0 bases from J, with 12 bases between. In DNA, the CDR3 is TGCGCCAGCAGCCGAGCAGGGGCAACGAACACCGGGGAGCTGTTTTTT. The encoded protein is CASSRAGATNTGELFF.

This clone has just a few counts. This sequence joins TRBV25-1 and TRBJ2-2, with D possibly matching TRBD2 (6 bases). CDR3 length equals 14 residues. Germline CDR1 and CDR2: MGHDK and SYGVNS. V lost 7 bases and J 1 base, leaving 10 bases between the germline ends. CDR3 in amino acids: CASMEGQNTGELFF. CDR3 bases: TGTGCCAGCATGGAGGGCCAGAACACCGGGGAGCTGTTTTTT.

The CDR3 DNA is TGTGCCAGCAGCTTGCTGTCGGGGGGAATGGAGACCCAGTACTTC. This sequence encodes CASSLLSGGMETQYF. This chain joins TRBV5-5 and TRBJ2-5, with 7 bases matching TRBD2. Germline assignment: CDR1 SGHKS and CDR2 YYEKEE (reference sequence). The CDR3 totals 15 residues. V trimming: 1 base; J trimming: 5 bases; junction bases outside the gene matches: 8.

This clone was observed a single time. This sequence joins TRBV9 and TRBJ2-3; D is undetermined. V shed 0 bases and J shed 1 base, with 12 bases lying between them. The CDR3 sequence is 16 residues long. Germline CDR1 SGDLS, CDR2 YYNGEE. CDR3 sequence (DNA): TGTGCCAGCAGCGTAGAGCTAGGTTGGGGCACAGATACGCAGTATTTT. Translation gives CASSVELGWGTDTQYF.

The chain uses TRBV21-1 and TRBJ2-7; TRBD1 was called by the table and not checked on the DNA. TRBV21-1 is reported as a pseudogene. This CDR3 comprises 15 residues. CDR3 region: CASSNSGHRSYEQYF. CDR3 nucleotides: TGTGCCAGCAGCAATTCGGGACACCGCTCCTACGAGCAGTACTTC.

This clone was detected only once. The rearrangement links TRBV10-1 to TRBJ2-7, with D perhaps TRBD2 (5 bases). The CDR3 covers 15 residues. Trimming pared 0 bases from V and 7 bases from J, leaving 16 bases between. The germline gives CDR1 WNHNN, CDR2 SYGVQD (reference sequence). The CDR3 nucleotides read TGCGCCAGCAGTGAGTCTTCTCTGGGAGTGGTAGAGCAGTACTTC. It specifies CASSESSLGVVEQYF.

The chain couples TRBV5-4 to TRBJ1-2, with TRBD1 identical over 9 bases. The V and J ends lost 2 bases and 6 bases, in that order; junction bases with no gene match: 2. The CDR3 has 13 amino acids. CDR1 SGHNT and CDR2 YYREEE come from the germline V gene (reference sequence). The CDR3 here is CASSLTGGDGYTF. Written as DNA, the CDR3 is TGTGCCAGCAGCTTAACAGGGGGCGATGGCTACACCTTC.

The chain carries TRBV5-1 and TRBJ2-2; D may be TRBD2 (6 bases). The V end was cut by 10 bases, the J end by 0 bases, with 13 bases between. Germline V gene sequence: CDR1 SGHRS, CDR2 YFSETQ. The CDR3 contains 14 residues. The chain's CDR3 is CAARAGPNTGELFF. The CDR3 DNA reads TGCGCCGCGAGGGCGGGGCCGAACACCGGGGAGCTGTTTTTT.

The chain recombines TRBV7-2 with TRBJ2-5; no firm D call. Germline lookup yields CDR1 SGHTA and CDR2 FQGNSA. V was clipped by 1 base and J by 4 bases, with 10 bases between them. CDR3 length equals 14 residues. In DNA, the CDR3 is TGTGCCAGCAGCTTAGTATCCAAAGGAGAGACCCAGTACTTC. Translating gives CASSLVSKGETQYF.

V usage is TRBV7-9 and J usage is TRBJ1-2; D gene unclear. Deletions cut 0 bases from V and 6 bases from J, with 11 bases between. CDR3 size: 14 residues. Germline-derived CDR1 and CDR2 are SEHNR and FQNEAQ (reference sequence). The CDR3 is CASSLATVGHGYTF. CDR3 nucleotides: TGTGCCAGCAGCTTAGCGACTGTGGGTCATGGCTACACCTTC.

The chain carries TRBV6-5 and TRBJ2-7, with 8 positions matching TRBD1. Germline-derived CDR1 and CDR2 are MNHEY and SVGAGI. After removal of 2 bases from V and 3 bases from J, the junction contained 9 bases not matched to a gene. The CDR3 contains 16 residues. The CDR3 bases are TGTGCCAGCAGTTACACACAGGGGGACGGCAGCTACGAGCAGTACTTC. Protein sequence: CASSYTQGDGSYEQYF.

V is TRBV7-2 and J is TRBJ1-6; D perhaps matches TRBD1 (5 bases). V lost 1 base, J lost 6 bases, and 13 bases lay in between. The length of the CDR3 is 16 residues. Germline CDR1 is SGHTA and CDR2 is FQGNSA. The CDR3 DNA reads as TGTGCCAGCAGCTTAGGCCCGGACACGGTTAATTCACCCCTCCACTTT. Encoded protein: CASSLGPDTVNSPLHF.

The gene calls are TRBV19 and TRBJ1-4; no firm D call. The CDR3 has 14 amino acids. The germline CDR1 and CDR2 sequences are LNHDA and SQIVND (reference sequence). Trimming shortened V by 4 bases and J by 1 base, and 7 bases separated the two germline ends. The CDR3 DNA is TGTGCCAGTAGTAAGAGGGTAACTAATGAAAAACTGTTTTTT. Its translation: CASSKRVTNEKLFF.

The chain links TRBV6-5 to TRBJ2-7; 9 bases align to TRBD2. Germline V gives CDR1 MNHEY, CDR2 SVGAGI. J gave up 1 base and V 8 bases, and 3 bases lay outside the gene matches. CDR3 length: 13 residues. The CDR3 sequence: CASRTSVSYEQYF. In nucleotides, the CDR3 is TGTGCCAGCCGGACTAGCGTGTCCTACGAGCAGTACTTC.